The next 21 T cell receptor beta chains were all read from a single sample in a study of cytomegalovirus exposure and HLA in healthy donors. PCR employed 60 Vbeta and 13 Jbeta primers. Generated by immunoSEQ multiplex PCR, the TCRdb table keeps only in-frame clones and is missing some. The sample data list roughly 100,000 clones. Material: PBMCs. The receptors here all came from a middle-aged man in good health and CMV-seronegative.

V and J are TRBV28 and TRBJ2-7; 8 bases agree with TRBD2. CDR3 size: 15 residues. Germline CDR1 reads MDHEN; CDR2 reads SYDVKM. The junction had 5 bases not matched to a gene; V was cut back by 4 bases and J by 0 bases. The CDR3, as DNA: TGTGCCAGCAGTTGGGCGGGGGGCCGCTCCTACGAGCAGTACTTC. Protein: CASSWAGGRSYEQYF.

This chain joins TRBV18 and TRBJ2-6; no firm D call. CDR3 length: 15 residues. With 0 bases removed from V and 5 bases from J, the gap between germline ends came to 8 bases. Germline V gene lookup returns CDR1 KGHSH and CDR2 LQKENI. CDR3 residues: CASSPPASRANVLTF. The CDR3 DNA reads TGTGCCAGCTCACCACCGGCCTCCCGGGCCAACGTCCTGACTTTC. The whole variable domain, remainder taken from reference TRBV18 and TRBJ2-6, is NAGVMQNPRHLVRRRGQEARLRCSPMKGHSHVYWYRQLPEEGLKFMVYLQKENIIDESGMPKERFSAEFPKEGPSILRIQQVVRGDSAAYFCASSPPASRANVLTFGAGSRLTVL.

This chain uses TRBV7-9 with TRBJ2-4; tentatively, D is TRBD2 (5 bases). Germline values: CDR1 SEHNR, CDR2 FQNEAQ (reference sequence). This CDR3 region has 14 residues. Trimming shortened V by 3 bases and J by 6 bases, and 12 bases separated the two germline ends. The DNA for the CDR3 is TGTGCCAGCAGCTTTACTACCCGGGGAAACATTCAGTACTTC. It specifies CASSFTTRGNIQYF.

This rearrangement joins TRBV6-1 to TRBJ2-5; 8 bases are a match to TRBD1. Trimming cost V 6 bases and J 5 bases; bases outside gene matches: 11. The germline V gene encodes CDR1 MNHNS and CDR2 SASEGT. The CDR3 loop spans 15 amino acids. DNA for the CDR3: TGTGCCAGCAGCCTAGAGCAGGGGGCCTTCGAGACCCAGTACTTC. The encoded protein is CASSLEQGAFETQYF.

The chain carries TRBV5-1 and TRBJ2-2; possibly TRBD1 for D (6 bases). The CDR3 has 15 amino acids. Germline CDR1 SGHRS, CDR2 YFSETQ. The germline V and J ends were trimmed by 4 bases and 6 bases, with 16 bases remaining between them. Written as DNA, the CDR3 is TGCGCCAGCAGCCCCGGACAGTCTTACGCCGGGGAGCTGTTTTTT. This sequence encodes CASSPGQSYAGELFF.

The chain links TRBV10-1 to TRBJ2-3; no clear D. V was shortened by 4 bases and J by 0 bases, with 5 bases between the two germline ends. The CDR3 has 13 amino acids. CDR1 and CDR2 from the germline V gene are WNHNN and SYGVQD (reference sequence). The CDR3 DNA sequence: TGCGCCAGCAGTGTCCTTAGCACAGATACGCAGTATTTT. Its translation: CASSVLSTDTQYF.

The V gene is TRBV11-3, the J gene TRBJ1-1; D is uncertain. The CDR3 length is 13 residues. Per the germline V gene, CDR1 is SGHNT and CDR2 is YENEEA. V was shortened by 2 bases and J by 8 bases, with 12 bases between the two germline ends. The CDR3 here is CASSLSAGGEAFF. CDR3 sequence (DNA): TGTGCCAGCAGCTTATCCGCAGGAGGAGAAGCTTTCTTT.

The chain employs TRBV5-1 and TRBJ2-5; 15 bases align to TRBD2. In germline, CDR1 is SGHRS, CDR2 YFSETQ. This CDR3 comprises 16 residues. The V and J ends lost 4 bases and 5 bases, in that order; junction bases with no gene match: 6. CDR3 nucleotide sequence: TGCGCCAGCAGCCAAGGACTAGCGGGGGGGCTTGAGACCCAGTACTTC. This gives the protein CASSQGLAGGLETQYF.

This chain connects TRBV6-1 to TRBJ2-2; 9 positions agree with TRBD2. The CDR3 is 15 amino acids. The junction had 4 bases not matched to a gene; V was cut back by 5 bases and J by 3 bases. The germline V gene encodes CDR1 MNHNS and CDR2 SASEGT. CDR3 in amino acids: CASSPSGAHTGELFF. CDR3 bases: TGTGCCAGCAGTCCTAGCGGGGCACACACCGGGGAGCTGTTTTTT.

The chain is built from TRBV12-5 and TRBJ2-2, with TRBD1 as a possible D gene (5 bases). V was clipped by 1 base and J by 5 bases, with 8 bases between them. The CDR3 loop spans 14 amino acids. CDR1 is LGHNT and CDR2 is FRNRAP in the germline V gene. The CDR3 bases are TGTGCTAGTGGTTTGGCTCAGGGTACCGGGGAGCTGTTTTTT. Its protein product is CASGLAQGTGELFF.

The V call is TRBV7-2, the J call TRBJ2-7, with TRBD2 matching over 10 bases. Germline lookup yields CDR1 SGHTA and CDR2 FQGNSA. V was pared by 5 bases and J by 8 bases, with 12 bases of the junction left unmatched. The CDR3 runs to 15 residues. CDR3 sequence (DNA): TGTGCCAGCAGCCCGCGTTCTAGCGGGGGTATGCAGCAGTACTTC. Translation: CASSPRSSGGMQQYF.

Here the CDR3 DNA reads TGCGCCAGCAGTTTGTCCCCGGGAGCCCCGGGCACCGGGGAGCTGTTTTTT. It specifies CASSLSPGAPGTGELFF. V usage is TRBV5-1 and J usage is TRBJ2-2, with D perhaps TRBD2 (6 bases). Trimming removed 5 bases from V and 4 bases from J, with 21 bases in between. This CDR3 region has 17 residues. Germline CDR1 reads SGHRS; CDR2 reads YFSETQ.

CDR3: CASSYSGLAGEGGQYF. The CDR3 DNA follows: TGTGCCAGCAGTTACTCGGGACTAGCGGGAGAGGGAGGGCAGTACTTC. V gene TRBV6-5 combines with J gene TRBJ2-5; 14 nucleotides agree with TRBD2. The CDR3 contains 16 residues. With 0 bases clipped from V and 11 bases from J, the junction kept 8 bases outside the gene matches. CDR1 and CDR2 (germline): MNHEY, SVGAGI.

J is TRBJ2-3 and V is TRBV5-1; possibly TRBD1 for D (6 bases). CDR3 length equals 13 residues. CDR1 is SGHRS and CDR2 is YFSETQ in the germline V gene. Trimming shortened V by 9 bases and J by 4 bases, and 15 bases separated the two germline ends. This chain's CDR3 is CATKTGESDTQYF. The DNA of the CDR3 is TGCGCCACGAAGACAGGAGAATCAGATACGCAGTATTTT.

The rearrangement uses TRBV11-2 and TRBJ1-2; D call uncertain. V lost 4 bases to trimming and J lost 8 bases, with 14 bases between them. Germline CDR1 SGHAT, CDR2 FQNNGV. This CDR3 comprises 13 residues. CDR3 nucleotides: TGTGCCAGCAGCTCCCTGCGGGGTGGAGGCTACACCTTC. Its protein product is CASSSLRGGGYTF.

This rearrangement joins TRBV2 to TRBJ1-1, with 7 bases fitting TRBD1. This CDR3 is 18 amino acids long. Germline V gene data show CDR1 as SNHLY and CDR2 as FYNNEI. The ends lost 0 bases at V and 5 bases at J; junction bases unmatched: 15. The CDR3 protein is CASSEAPVRLTGRTEAFF. The CDR3 region has the DNA TGTGCCAGCAGTGAAGCCCCGGTACGCTTGACAGGGCGAACTGAAGCTTTCTTT.

The gene calls are TRBV5-1 and TRBJ1-4; D not certain. V was trimmed by 0 bases and J by 1 base, leaving 10 bases between them. The germline V gene has CDR1 SGHRS and CDR2 YFSETQ. This CDR3 has 16 residues. The CDR3 reads CASSLGGGLTNEKLFF. The CDR3 DNA is TGCGCCAGCAGCTTGGGGGGAGGACTAACTAATGAAAAACTGTTTTTT.

V is TRBV7-9 and J is TRBJ2-7, with 10 bases that match TRBD1. CDR1 and CDR2 from the germline V gene are SEHNR and FQNEAQ (reference sequence). This CDR3 contains 15 residues. Trimming cost V 1 base and J 5 bases; bases outside gene matches: 5. In nucleotides, the CDR3 is TGTGCCAGCAGCTTAGTAGACAGGGGGCTGAACGAGCAGTACTTC. As protein: CASSLVDRGLNEQYF.

The chain is built from TRBV6-1 and TRBJ2-1, with 8 nucleotides matching TRBD1. With V trimmed by 2 bases and J by 10 bases, 10 bases remained unmatched. The CDR3 covers 15 residues. Germline V lookup: CDR1 MNHNS, CDR2 SASEGT. CDR3 DNA: TGTGCCAGCAGTGAATTTATGTTGGACAGGGAGGAGCAGTTCTTC. This sequence encodes CASSEFMLDREEQFF.

The chain has TRBV7-6 and TRBJ2-2; 14 bases match TRBD2. CDR3 length: 17 residues. With 5 bases clipped from V and 8 bases from J, the junction kept 10 bases outside the gene matches. Germline-derived CDR1 and CDR2 are SGHVS and FNYEAQ. CDR3 protein: CASSPGGLAGVYGELFF. CDR3 in DNA: TGTGCCAGCAGCCCGGGGGGACTAGCGGGAGTATATGGGGAGCTGTTTTTT.

J is TRBJ2-7 and V is TRBV28; TRBD1 is a possible D gene (6 bases). Trimming took 7 bases from V and 5 from J, leaving 24 bases between them. The CDR3 is 16 residues long. Germline V gene lookup returns CDR1 MDHEN and CDR2 SYDVKM. The CDR3 DNA is TGTGCCAGCAACTCCGGGTGGGGACACGCAGGCCACGAGCAGTACTTC. Translating it yields CASNSGWGHAGHEQYF.